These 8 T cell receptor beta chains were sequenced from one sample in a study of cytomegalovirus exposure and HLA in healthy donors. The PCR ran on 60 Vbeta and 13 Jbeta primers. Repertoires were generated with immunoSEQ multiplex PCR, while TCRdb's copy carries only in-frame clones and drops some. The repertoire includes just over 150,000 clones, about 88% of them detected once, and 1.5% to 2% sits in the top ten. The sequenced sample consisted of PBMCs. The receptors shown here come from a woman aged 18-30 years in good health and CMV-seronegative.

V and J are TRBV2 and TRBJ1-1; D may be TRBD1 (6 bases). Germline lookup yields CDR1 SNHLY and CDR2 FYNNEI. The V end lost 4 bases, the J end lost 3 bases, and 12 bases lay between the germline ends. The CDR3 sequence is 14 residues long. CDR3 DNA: TGTGCCAGCAGTGTTGAAAAGGGGGACACTGAAGCTTTCTTT. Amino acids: CASSVEKGDTEAFF. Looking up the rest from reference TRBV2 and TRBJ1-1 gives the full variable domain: EPEVTQTPSHQVTQMGQEVILRCVPISNHLYFYWYRQILGQKVEFLVSFYNNEISEKSEIFDDQFSVERPDGSNFTLKIRSTKLEDSAMYFCASSVEKGDTEAFFGQGTRLTVV.

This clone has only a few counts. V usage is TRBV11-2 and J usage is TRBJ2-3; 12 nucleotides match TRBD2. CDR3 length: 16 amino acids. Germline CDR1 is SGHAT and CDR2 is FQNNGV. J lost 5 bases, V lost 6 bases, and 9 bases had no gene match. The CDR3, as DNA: TGTGCCAGCAGGGATCCACTAGCGGGAGGCAAAGATACGCAGTATTTT. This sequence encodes CASRDPLAGGKDTQYF.

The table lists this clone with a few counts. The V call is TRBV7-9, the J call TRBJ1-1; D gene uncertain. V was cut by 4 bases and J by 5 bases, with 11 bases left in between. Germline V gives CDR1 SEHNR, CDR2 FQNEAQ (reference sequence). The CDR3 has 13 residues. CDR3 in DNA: TGTGCCAGCAGCTCCATTGCGGGGACTGAAGCTTTCTTT. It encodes CASSSIAGTEAFF.

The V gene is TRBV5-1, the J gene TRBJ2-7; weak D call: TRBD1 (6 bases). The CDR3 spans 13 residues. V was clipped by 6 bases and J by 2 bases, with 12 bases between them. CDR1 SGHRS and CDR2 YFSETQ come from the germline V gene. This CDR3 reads CASTRDTTYEQYF. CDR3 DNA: TGCGCCAGCACCAGGGACACAACCTACGAGCAGTACTTC. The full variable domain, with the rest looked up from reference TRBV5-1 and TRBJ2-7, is KAGVTQTPRYLIKTRGQQVTLSCSPISGHRSVSWYQQTPGQGLQFLFEYFSETQRNKGNFPGRFSGRQFSNSRSEMNVSTLELGDSALYLCASTRDTTYEQYFGPGTRLTVT.

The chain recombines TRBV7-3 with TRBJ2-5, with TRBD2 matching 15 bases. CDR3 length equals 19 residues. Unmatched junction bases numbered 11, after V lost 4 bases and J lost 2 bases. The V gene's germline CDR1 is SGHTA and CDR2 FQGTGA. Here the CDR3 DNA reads TGTGCCAGCAGCTCAGGGACTAGCGGGAGGTACCCTTTTCAAGAGACCCAGTACTTC. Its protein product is CASSSGTSGRYPFQETQYF. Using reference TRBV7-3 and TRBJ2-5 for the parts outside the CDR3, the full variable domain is GAGVSQTPSNKVTEKGKYVELRCDPISGHTALYWYRQSLGQGPEFLIYFQGTGAADDSGLPNDRFFAVRPEGSVSTLKIQRTERGDSAVYLCASSSGTSGRYPFQETQYFGPGTRLLVL.

For the CDR3, the DNA is TGTGCCAGCAGTTTCAGGGGAAGAGCCAAAAACATTCAGTACTTC. Protein: CASSFRGRAKNIQYF. The chain links TRBV28 to TRBJ2-4; D is possibly TRBD1 (6 bases). The CDR3 spans 15 residues. Looked up from germline, CDR1 is MDHEN and CDR2 is SYDVKM. V lost 3 bases to trimming and J lost 0 bases, with 9 bases between them.

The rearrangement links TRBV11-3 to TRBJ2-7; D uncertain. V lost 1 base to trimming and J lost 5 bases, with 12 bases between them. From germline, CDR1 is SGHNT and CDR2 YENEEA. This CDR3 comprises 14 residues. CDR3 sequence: CASSLGAISHEQYF. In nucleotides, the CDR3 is TGTGCCAGCAGCTTAGGCGCAATATCCCACGAGCAGTACTTC. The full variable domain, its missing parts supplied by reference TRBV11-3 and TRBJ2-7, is EAGVVQSPRYKIIEKKQPVAFWCNPISGHNTLYWYLQNLGQGPELLIRYENEEAVDDSQLPKDRFSAERLKGVDSTLKIQPAELGDSAVYLCASSLGAISHEQYFGPGTRLTVT.

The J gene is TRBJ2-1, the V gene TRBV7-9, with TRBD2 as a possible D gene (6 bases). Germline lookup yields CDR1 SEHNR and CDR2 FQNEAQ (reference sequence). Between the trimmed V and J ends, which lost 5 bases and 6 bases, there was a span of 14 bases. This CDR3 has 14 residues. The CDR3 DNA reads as TGTGCCAGCAGCCCTCCGGGACTTTCCAATGAGCAGTTCTTC. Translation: CASSPPGLSNEQFF. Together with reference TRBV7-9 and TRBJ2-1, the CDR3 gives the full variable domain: DTGVSQNPRHKITKRGQNVTFRCDPISEHNRLYWYRQTLGQGPEFLTYFQNEAQLEKSRLLSDRFSAERPKGSFSTLEIQRTEQGDSAMYLCASSPPGLSNEQFFGPGTRLTVL.